These T cell receptor beta chains were read from a single sample in a study of shared clonotypes between healthy human individuals. The assay was immunoSEQ multiplex PCR, and TCRdb's table has in-frame clones only and misses some. The data contain about 1.5 million clones, nearly 99% of them singletons. The sequencing sample was made of naive CD4+ T cells sorted from blood. These receptor sequences come from a man in his thirties or forties in good health. The CDR3 runs from the conserved cysteine through the conserved F or W. Fields, in order: CDR3 DNA, CDR3 protein, D gene, clone size, J gene, V gene. The D gene is left open where the match is weak. Part of the rows lack a size; the others show once, few, many or a class for expanded clones.

CDR3nt: TGTGCCAGCAGTTTGCTCAACTACGAGCAGTACTTC; CDR3aa: CASSLLNYEQYF; d_gene: -; abundance: -; j_gene: TRBJ2-7; v_gene: TRBV28
CDR3nt: TGTGCCAGTAGTCCGGGACAGGGATTTTTAAGCAATCAGCCCCAGCATTTT; CDR3aa: CASSPGQGFLSNQPQHF; d_gene: TRBD1; abundance: -; j_gene: TRBJ1-5; v_gene: TRBV19
CDR3nt: TGTGCCAGTAGGGCGTCGGGAGTTTTTACAGATACGCAGTATTTT; CDR3aa: CASRASGVFTDTQYF; d_gene: -; abundance: -; j_gene: TRBJ2-3; v_gene: TRBV19
CDR3nt: TGCGCCAGCAGCCCTGGAACAATAGGTGAGCAGTACTTC; CDR3aa: CASSPGTIGEQYF; d_gene: -; abundance: -; j_gene: TRBJ2-7; v_gene: TRBV10-2
CDR3nt: TGTGCCAGCACCTCCCCCGGAGGGAGTTTTGAGACCCAGTACTTC; CDR3aa: CASTSPGGSFETQYF; d_gene: -; abundance: -; j_gene: TRBJ2-5; v_gene: TRBV7-9
CDR3nt: TGCAGCGTGAGTCTGCAGGTGAACACTGAAGCTTTCTTT; CDR3aa: CSVSLQVNTEAFF; d_gene: -; abundance: -; j_gene: TRBJ1-1; v_gene: TRBV29-1
CDR3nt: TGTGCCTGGAGTTATCGGGGATTCACCGGGGAGCTGTTTTTT; CDR3aa: CAWSYRGFTGELFF; d_gene: -; abundance: once; j_gene: TRBJ2-2; v_gene: TRBV30
CDR3nt: TGCAGTGCTAGTCCCAATGAGCAGTTCTTC; CDR3aa: CSASPNEQFF; d_gene: -; abundance: once; j_gene: TRBJ2-1; v_gene: TRBV20-1
CDR3nt: TGTGCCTGGAGTGTGGGCAGAAGCTCCTACAATGAGCAGTTCTTC; CDR3aa: CAWSVGRSSYNEQFF; d_gene: -; abundance: -; j_gene: TRBJ2-1; v_gene: TRBV30
CDR3nt: TGTGCCAGCATCTTGGATCGTTACAGTTACGAGCAGTACTTC; CDR3aa: CASILDRYSYEQYF; d_gene: -; abundance: -; j_gene: TRBJ2-7; v_gene: TRBV7-9
CDR3nt: TGTGCCAGCAGCGTAGCTACCGGGGCCGAGCAGTACTTC; CDR3aa: CASSVATGAEQYF; d_gene: -; abundance: -; j_gene: TRBJ2-7; v_gene: TRBV9
CDR3nt: TGTGCCAGCAGTGGGAGGACGGACCAGCCCCAGCATTTT; CDR3aa: CASSGRTDQPQHF; d_gene: -; abundance: -; j_gene: TRBJ1-5; v_gene: TRBV25-1
CDR3nt: TGTGCCAGCTCACCGGGACTAGCTCAAGGGGATGAGCAGTTCTTC; CDR3aa: CASSPGLAQGDEQFF; d_gene: TRBD2; abundance: -; j_gene: TRBJ2-1; v_gene: TRBV18
CDR3nt: TGTGCCAGCAGCACGGACAGGAAAGAGACCCAGTACTTC; CDR3aa: CASSTDRKETQYF; d_gene: TRBD1; abundance: -; j_gene: TRBJ2-5; v_gene: TRBV6-1
CDR3nt: TGTGCCAGCAGCTTAGGAAGGGCCTACGAGCAGTACTTC; CDR3aa: CASSLGRAYEQYF; d_gene: -; abundance: -; j_gene: TRBJ2-7; v_gene: TRBV13
CDR3nt: TGCGCCAGCAGCCAAGTAAGCGGGAGAGGAACCGGGGAGCTGTTTTTT; CDR3aa: CASSQVSGRGTGELFF; d_gene: TRBD2; abundance: -; j_gene: TRBJ2-2; v_gene: TRBV4-1
CDR3nt: TGTGCCAGCAGTGAAGTGGTGGTTAAGCAGCCCCAGCATTTT; CDR3aa: CASSEVVVKQPQHF; d_gene: -; abundance: -; j_gene: TRBJ1-5; v_gene: TRBV6-1
CDR3nt: TGTGCCATCAGTGAGCCGGGACAGGGCTACACCTTC; CDR3aa: CAISEPGQGYTF; d_gene: TRBD1; abundance: -; j_gene: TRBJ1-2; v_gene: TRBV10-3
CDR3nt: TGTGCCAGCTCACTAGGGACATTGCTCGAGCAGTACTTC; CDR3aa: CASSLGTLLEQYF; d_gene: -; abundance: -; j_gene: TRBJ2-7; v_gene: TRBV18
CDR3nt: TGTGCCAGCAGACGGACAGGGACCTATGGCTACACCTTC; CDR3aa: CASRRTGTYGYTF; d_gene: TRBD1; abundance: once; j_gene: TRBJ1-2; v_gene: TRBV28
CDR3nt: TGTGCCAGCTCACCACCTCTCTCAGGGGCTCGCGAGCAGTACTTC; CDR3aa: CASSPPLSGAREQYF; d_gene: -; abundance: -; j_gene: TRBJ2-7; v_gene: TRBV18
CDR3nt: TGTGCCAGCAGTTTTGGGGGGCGAGGCACTGAAGCTTTCTTT; CDR3aa: CASSFGGRGTEAFF; d_gene: -; abundance: -; j_gene: TRBJ1-1; v_gene: TRBV27
CDR3nt: TGTGCCAGTAGTAGAGGATCGTCCGGGCCAGATACGCAGTATTTT; CDR3aa: CASSRGSSGPDTQYF; d_gene: -; abundance: -; j_gene: TRBJ2-3; v_gene: TRBV19
CDR3nt: TGTGCCAGCAGGGAGACAAAGAACACTGAAGCTTTCTTT; CDR3aa: CASRETKNTEAFF; d_gene: -; abundance: -; j_gene: TRBJ1-1; v_gene: TRBV2
CDR3nt: TGTGCCAGCGAACCGGGTCCCTCCTACAATGAGCAGTTCTTC; CDR3aa: CASEPGPSYNEQFF; d_gene: -; abundance: -; j_gene: TRBJ2-1; v_gene: TRBV9
CDR3nt: TGTGCCAGCAGCGTAGTTGCGACTAGCGGATGGGAGACCCAGTACTTC; CDR3aa: CASSVVATSGWETQYF; d_gene: TRBD2; abundance: -; j_gene: TRBJ2-5; v_gene: TRBV9
CDR3nt: TGCAGCGTTGGACAGGGGGCAGCGAACACCGGGGAGCTGTTTTTT; CDR3aa: CSVGQGAANTGELFF; d_gene: TRBD1; abundance: -; j_gene: TRBJ2-2; v_gene: TRBV29-1
CDR3nt: TGTGCGGGTTCTAGCGGGAGATCCGGGGAGCTGTTTTTT; CDR3aa: CAGSSGRSGELFF; d_gene: TRBD2; abundance: -; j_gene: TRBJ2-2; v_gene: TRBV5-4
CDR3nt: TGTGCCAGTAGTGCGACGGGGGGAGATACGCAGTATTTT; CDR3aa: CASSATGGDTQYF; d_gene: TRBD2; abundance: -; j_gene: TRBJ2-3; v_gene: TRBV19
CDR3nt: TGTGCCAGCCTCCCAGGAGGGGGGGTGGTCGCCTACGAGCAGTACTTC; CDR3aa: CASLPGGGVVAYEQYF; d_gene: -; abundance: -; j_gene: TRBJ2-7; v_gene: TRBV5-5
CDR3nt: TGTGCCAGCAGTCCCCGGTCTTTAGCGGGAGTTGGTACCGGGGAGCTGTTTTTT; CDR3aa: CASSPRSLAGVGTGELFF; d_gene: TRBD2; abundance: -; j_gene: TRBJ2-2; v_gene: TRBV27